Listed below are T cell receptor beta chains from one sample, sequenced in a study of blood T cell repertoires in COVID-19. Assay used: immunoSEQ multiplex PCR; TCRdb lists only in-frame clones, some missing. Counted here are under 200,000 clones, 70% to 90% occurring once; the ten biggest clones make up approximately 0.77%. Sequencing input: PBMCs or T cells enriched from blood (not recorded which). The receptors were sampled from a woman between 18 and 29 years old who had recovered from COVID-19. Both conserved end residues are part of each CDR3. D genes are given only for firm matches. For some rows the clone size is stated as once, few or many, or as a class when expanded; others skip it.

cdr3_nt cdr3_aa cdr3_length v_call d_call j_call clone_size
TGTGCCAGCACCCGAGAGGGCGGGAGGAAGACCGGGGAGCTGTTTTTT CASTREGGRKTGELFF 16 TRBV7-9 TRBD2 TRBJ2-2 -
TGTGCCAGTAGCCAGACAGGGGGCGCGAACATTCAGTACTTC CASSQTGGANIQYF 14 TRBV19 TRBD1 TRBJ2-4 -
TGTGCCAGTAGGCTCGGGGGGAAGCAGTACTTC CASRLGGKQYF 11 TRBV19 TRBD2 TRBJ2-7 -
TGTGCCACCAGTGACCATGCGTACAATCAGCCCCAGCATTTT CATSDHAYNQPQHF 14 TRBV24-1 - TRBJ1-5 -
TGCGCCAGCAGCTTGGCTTACGGTCCCTACGAGCAGTACTTC CASSLAYGPYEQYF 14 TRBV5-1 - TRBJ2-7 -
TGCAGCACAACCCCGGGACTCCTCGACGGGGAGCAGTTCTTC CSTTPGLLDGEQFF 14 TRBV29-1 - TRBJ2-1 -
TGTGCCACCGCAGGGACAGTGAACACTGAAGCTTTCTTT CATAGTVNTEAFF 13 TRBV19 TRBD1 TRBJ1-1 -
TGTGCCAGTAGGACAGGGTCTTCTGAAGCTTTCTTT CASRTGSSEAFF 12 TRBV19 TRBD1 TRBJ1-1 once
TGCAGTGCTAGTCTGTTAGCGGGAGTAAATACGCAGTATTTT CSASLLAGVNTQYF 14 TRBV20-1 TRBD2 TRBJ2-3 -
TGTGCCAGCAGTTTCCAGGGCCGGACAGGCTACACCTTC CASSFQGRTGYTF 13 TRBV28 - TRBJ1-2 -
TGCGCCAGCAACCCTGGGGGACAGGCGAACACTGAAGCTTTCTTT CASNPGGQANTEAFF 15 TRBV5-1 TRBD1 TRBJ1-1 few
TGTGCCAGTAGTATAGGGAGGGTGGGAAACACTGAAGCTTTCTTT CASSIGRVGNTEAFF 15 TRBV19 - TRBJ1-1 -
TGCAGCGTGGCGGAGACTAGGGCCTACGAGCAGTACTTC CSVAETRAYEQYF 13 TRBV29-1 - TRBJ2-7 -
TGTGCCAGCAGCTTAGGAGGGACTGGCCCCTACGAGCAGTACTTC CASSLGGTGPYEQYF 15 TRBV13 - TRBJ2-7 -
TGTGCCAGCAGTTCCGTCGACGAGCAGTACTTC CASSSVDEQYF 11 TRBV12-3/TRBV12-4 - TRBJ2-7 -
TGTGCCAGCAGCCGCCTGGGACTAGCGGGCAACACCGGGGAGCTGTTTTTT CASSRLGLAGNTGELFF 17 TRBV4-2 TRBD2 TRBJ2-2 -
TGTGCCAGCAGGGATGACAGACCCTATGGCTACACCTTC CASRDDRPYGYTF 13 TRBV5-5 - TRBJ1-2 -
TGCGCCAGCAGCTTGGGGGCAGGGGGCCAGAATGAGCAGTTCTTC CASSLGAGGQNEQFF 15 TRBV5-1 TRBD1 TRBJ2-1 once
TGTGCCACCAGCAGAGAGGGCACTAGCAATCAGCCCCAGCATTTT CATSREGTSNQPQHF 15 TRBV15 - TRBJ1-5 -
TGCGCCAGCAGCCTTGACAGGGGGCTGAACGAGCAGTACTTC CASSLDRGLNEQYF 14 TRBV4-3 TRBD1 TRBJ2-7 -
TGTGCCAGTAGCGGACAGCCCTCCTACAATGAGCAGTTCTTC CASSGQPSYNEQFF 14 TRBV19 - TRBJ2-1 once
TGCGCCAGCAGCTTGGCTCCAGGGTATAGGACTGAAGCTTTCTTT CASSLAPGYRTEAFF 15 TRBV5-1 - TRBJ1-1 -
TGCGCCAGCAGCCAAGTCCGACAAAGCGAAAAACTGTTTTTT CASSQVRQSEKLFF 14 TRBV4-1 - TRBJ1-4 -
TGCAGCGTTGTAGGACCGGGGCGGGGTGAGCAGTTCTTC CSVVGPGRGEQFF 13 TRBV29-1 - TRBJ2-1 -
TGTGCCACCAGTGATCCGACAGGGTTTGGCGGCTACACCTTC CATSDPTGFGGYTF 14 TRBV24-1 TRBD1 TRBJ1-2 once
TGTGCCAGCAGCCAAGATTTGGGGACTAGCTCCTACAATGAGCAGTTCTTC CASSQDLGTSSYNEQFF 17 TRBV4-2 TRBD2 TRBJ2-1 -
TGTGCCAGCACCCCAGACGGGAACAACTATGGCTACACCTTC CASTPDGNNYGYTF 14 TRBV28 - TRBJ1-2 -
TGTGCCAGCAGCCAAGCCGGGGTTTGGTTAGCGGCTTACAATGAGCAGTTCTTC CASSQAGVWLAAYNEQFF 18 TRBV3-1/TRBV3-2 - TRBJ2-1 -
TGTGCCAGCAGCTTAGGGACTAGCGGACCCACAGATACGCAGTATTTT CASSLGTSGPTDTQYF 16 TRBV7-2 TRBD2 TRBJ2-3 -
TGCGCCAGCAGTGCACAGGGAGTGGGTGAAGCTTTCTTT CASSAQGVGEAFF 13 TRBV5-1 - TRBJ1-1 -
TGTGCCAGCACTCAGGGATATGAGCAGTTCTTC CASTQGYEQFF 11 TRBV6-5 - TRBJ2-1 -
TGCGCCAGCAGCTTGGCGGGGGGCGATCAGCCCCAGCATTTT CASSLAGGDQPQHF 14 TRBV5-1 - TRBJ1-5 -
TGTGCCAGCAGTTTAGCACAGTTGGGGGGAGACGCTGAAGCTTTCTTT CASSLAQLGGDAEAFF 16 TRBV28 - TRBJ1-1 -
TGTGCCAGCAGTTTGGGGCACAGAGACCCTAACTATGGCTACACCTTC CASSLGHRDPNYGYTF 16 TRBV6-2/TRBV6-3 - TRBJ1-2 once
TGTGCCAGCAGCCGCGGAGGAAACACCATATATTTT CASSRGGNTIYF 12 TRBV28 - TRBJ1-3 -
TGTGCCGAGGGGGGCGGGAGTTACACCGGGGAGCTGTTTTTT CAEGGGSYTGELFF 14 TRBV7-8 - TRBJ2-2 -
TGTGCTAGCAGCTTAGGATACGGGACTGAAGCTTTCTTT CASSLGYGTEAFF 13 TRBV7-7 - TRBJ1-1 -
TGTGCCAGCAGTCTCGCCCTCCAGGGATTTGGGACCTACGAGCAGTACTTC CASSLALQGFGTYEQYF 17 TRBV28 - TRBJ2-7 -
TGTGCCAGCTCACCAGGGACAGGGGCGGCCGGGGAGCTGTTTTTT CASSPGTGAAGELFF 15 TRBV18 TRBD1 TRBJ2-2 -
TGCGCCAGCAGCTTGGTGGGACAGCTTACAACTAATGAAAAACTGTTTTTT CASSLVGQLTTNEKLFF 17 TRBV5-1 TRBD1 TRBJ1-4 -
TGTGCCAGCAGCTTAGCGGGAGGATGGGGCAATGAGCAGTTCTTC CASSLAGGWGNEQFF 15 TRBV7-2 - TRBJ2-1 -